The rows below give T cell receptor beta chains drawn from one sample of a study of cytomegalovirus exposure and HLA in healthy donors. Produced via immunoSEQ multiplex PCR; TCRdb's table is partial and in-frame only. The sample lists about 100,000 clones; around 80% were seen once. Specimen: PBMCs. The receptors derive from a woman aged 35 to 49 in good health and CMV-seronegative. CDR3s include the opening cysteine and the closing phenylalanine or tryptophan. The D gene is left open where the match is weak. Clone size is not always given. Where it is, it says once, few, many or a class for expanded clones.

length,size,J,D,V,DNA,CDR3
15,NA,TRBJ2-6,NA,TRBV7-3,TGTGCCAGCAGGTCACAGGGCTCTGGGGCCAACGTCCTGACTTTC,CASRSQGSGANVLTF
14,NA,TRBJ1-3,NA,TRBV9,TGTGCCAGCACGCGGGTCAGGACTGGAAACACCATATATTTT,CASTRVRTGNTIYF
15,NA,TRBJ1-4,TRBD1,TRBV5-1,TGCGCCAGCAGCTTGGGGGACAGGGGCGGTGAAAAACTGTTTTTT,CASSLGDRGGEKLFF
12,NA,TRBJ1-5,NA,TRBV19,TGTGCCAGTAGTAGGCAGGGACAGCCCCAGCATTTT,CASSRQGQPQHF
15,NA,TRBJ1-1,TRBD1,TRBV27,TGTGCCAGCAGTGAAGGGACAGGCCGAAACACTGAAGCTTTCTTT,CASSEGTGRNTEAFF
11,once,TRBJ2-1,NA,TRBV5-4,TGTGCCAGCAGCTTGGGGACAGTACAGTTCTTC,CASSLGTVQFF
10,NA,TRBJ2-3,TRBD1,TRBV20-1,TGCCAGGGGGTGGTGGATACGCAGTATTTT,CQGVVDTQYF
17,NA,TRBJ2-5,NA,TRBV7-2,TGTGCCAGCAGCTTCGGTTTGCTAGCGAGACTCCAAGAGACCCAGTACTTC,CASSFGLLARLQETQYF
16,NA,TRBJ2-1,NA,TRBV28,TGTGCCAGCAGTCGCCGGGGTCGATCTTCTTACAATGAGCAGTTCTTC,CASSRRGRSSYNEQFF
16,few,TRBJ2-1,TRBD2,TRBV11-2,TGTGCCAGCAGCCGAACGGGACTACCCTCCTACAATGAGCAGTTCTTC,CASSRTGLPSYNEQFF
12,NA,TRBJ2-1,NA,TRBV28,TGTGCCAGCAGTTTAGTCAACAATGAGCAGTTCTTC,CASSLVNNEQFF
15,NA,TRBJ2-7,NA,TRBV2,TGTGCCAGCAGTTATTCCCGGGAGAGCTCCTACGAGCAGTACTTC,CASSYSRESSYEQYF
16,NA,TRBJ2-5,NA,TRBV9,TGTGCCAGCAGCGTAGACCGGGGAGGGGGGGAAGAGGCCCAGTACTTC,CASSVDRGGGEEAQYF
13,NA,TRBJ1-1,NA,TRBV19,TGTGCCAGTAGGCAGGAAATGAACACTGAAGCTTTCTTT,CASRQEMNTEAFF
15,NA,TRBJ1-2,NA,TRBV7-9,TGTGCCAGCAGCTTAGGAGGAGGGGTGGGCTATGGCTACACCTTC,CASSLGGGVGYGYTF
17,once,TRBJ2-3,TRBD2,TRBV25-1,TGTGCCAGCAGTGACAATCTAGCGGGAGGGCATTATCGTGCGCAGTATTTT,CASSDNLAGGHYRAQYF
18,NA,TRBJ2-6,TRBD1,TRBV28,TGTGCCAGCACCCAAGGGGGACAGGGGGCGCCTGGGGCCAACGTCCTGACTTTC,CASTQGGQGAPGANVLTF
13,few,TRBJ1-2,NA,TRBV6-6,TGTGCCAGCAGTAAAGCGAGAGGGACTGACCACACCTTC,CASSKARGTDHTF
16,NA,TRBJ2-3,TRBD2,TRBV9,TGTGCCAGCAGCACGGGACTAGCGGGATTGGGAGATACGCAGTATTTT,CASSTGLAGLGDTQYF
14,NA,TRBJ2-7,NA,TRBV5-8,TGTGCCAGCAGCTTGAAAGTGGGAGGGGGCGAGCAGTACTTC,CASSLKVGGGEQYF
15,few,TRBJ1-3,TRBD1,TRBV29-1,TGCAGCGTTGAAGGGACAGGTTCCTCTGGAAACACCATATATTTT,CSVEGTGSSGNTIYF
14,few,TRBJ1-1,NA,TRBV29-1,TGCAGCGTTGCCATCGGGGGTATGAACACTGAAGCTTTCTTT,CSVAIGGMNTEAFF
16,NA,TRBJ2-2,TRBD2,TRBV7-9,TGTGCCAGCAGCCGGCCGGGACTAGCGAACACCGGGGAGCTGTTTTTT,CASSRPGLANTGELFF
14,NA,TRBJ1-5,TRBD1,TRBV18,TGTGCCAGCTCACTGGGACAGGGCAAGCAGCCCCAGCATTTT,CASSLGQGKQPQHF
12,NA,TRBJ1-2,NA,TRBV19,TGTGCCAGTAGTCTCCTCTCCTATGGCTACACCTTC,CASSLLSYGYTF
16,NA,TRBJ2-1,TRBD1,TRBV7-6,TGTGCCAGCAGCTCCTGGGGACAGGGGGCATTTGATGAGCAGTTCTTC,CASSSWGQGAFDEQFF
17,NA,TRBJ2-1,TRBD2,TRBV9,TGTGCCAGCAGCTCGGGACTAGCGGGAGGGTATGCTGATGAGCAGTTCTTC,CASSSGLAGGYADEQFF
15,NA,TRBJ1-5,NA,TRBV30,TGTGCCTGGAGTGTACGGGGGGGAAATAATCAGCCCCAGCATTTT,CAWSVRGGNNQPQHF
15,NA,TRBJ1-2,TRBD1,TRBV7-9,TGTGCCAGCAGCTTGGGACAGGGGGCTAGAGATGGCTACACCTTC,CASSLGQGARDGYTF
15,NA,TRBJ1-2,TRBD1,TRBV4-3,TGCGCCAGCAGCCGCCTCCCGGCAGGGGGCACCGGCTACACCTTC,CASSRLPAGGTGYTF
14,NA,TRBJ1-3,NA,TRBV28,TGTGCCACCGCGGGTCTCCACTCTGGAAACACCATATATTTT,CATAGLHSGNTIYF
15,NA,TRBJ2-7,NA,TRBV15,TGTGCCACCAGCAGCGTCGGGACACGGTCCTACGAGCAGTACTTC,CATSSVGTRSYEQYF
14,NA,TRBJ1-5,NA,TRBV9,TGTGCCAGCAACCGCGGGGAGTGGGATCAGCCCCAGCATTTT,CASNRGEWDQPQHF
11,NA,TRBJ2-7,NA,TRBV2,TGTGCCAGCGCTATTGAGAACGAGCAGTACTTC,CASAIENEQYF
15,NA,TRBJ2-1,NA,TRBV7-2,TGTGCCAGCAGCTTAACCTACGGAGCGGGCGGTGAGCAGTTCTTC,CASSLTYGAGGEQFF
17,NA,TRBJ2-6,TRBD1,TRBV5-1,TGCGCCAGCAACGGACAGGCAACCCCCTCTGGGGCCAACGTCCTGACTTTC,CASNGQATPSGANVLTF
16,NA,TRBJ2-1,TRBD2,TRBV28,TGTGCCAGCAGTTTACTTGAGGGGAGGGCCTACAATGAGCAGTTCTTC,CASSLLEGRAYNEQFF
15,NA,TRBJ2-7,NA,TRBV6-5,TGTGCCAGCAGTTACGGCCGACAGCGACAGACCGAGCAGTACTTC,CASSYGRQRQTEQYF
14,NA,TRBJ2-7,NA,TRBV27,TGTGCCAGCAGTTTCCAGGGAGGCCGCTACGAGCAGTACTTC,CASSFQGGRYEQYF
15,NA,TRBJ2-3,NA,TRBV4-1,TGCGCCAGCAGCCAAGCCGAGGGGGTCGCAGATACGCAGTATTTT,CASSQAEGVADTQYF
16,NA,TRBJ1-2,TRBD1,TRBV15,TGTGCCACCAGCAGGGCGTGGGGACAGGGGTCTCATGGCTACACCTTC,CATSRAWGQGSHGYTF
17,NA,TRBJ2-2,TRBD2,TRBV27,TGTGCCAGCAGTAGACCGGGACTAGCGGGAGGTGCCGGGGAGCTGTTTTTT,CASSRPGLAGGAGELFF
16,NA,TRBJ2-5,TRBD2,TRBV9,TGTGCCAGCAGCGAAGGACTAGCGGGAGGGCAAGAGACCCAGTACTTC,CASSEGLAGGQETQYF
15,NA,TRBJ1-4,TRBD1,TRBV27,TGTGCCAGCAGTGTACAGGGGCACAATTATGAAAAACTGTTTTTT,CASSVQGHNYEKLFF
16,NA,TRBJ2-3,TRBD2,TRBV7-3,TGTGCCAGCAGCCACCGGAACGGGAGGGGTACGAATACGCAGTATTTT,CASSHRNGRGTNTQYF
14,NA,TRBJ2-7,NA,TRBV18,TGTGCCAGCTCAGGGACTCTAAGCTCCTACGAGCAGTACTTC,CASSGTLSSYEQYF
15,NA,TRBJ2-7,TRBD2,TRBV27,TGTGCCAGCAGCTCTCCCGCGGCGGGAGGTCGGGAGCAGTACTTC,CASSSPAAGGREQYF
15,NA,TRBJ2-3,NA,TRBV11-3,TGTGCCAGCAGCTCGGAGGGACGAAGCACAGATACGCAGTATTTT,CASSSEGRSTDTQYF
13,NA,TRBJ2-7,TRBD1,TRBV28,TGTGCCAGCAGTCTTAACAGGGGTTGGGAGCAGTACTTC,CASSLNRGWEQYF
13,NA,TRBJ2-5,TRBD1,TRBV18,TGTGCCAGCTCACGGGACAGGCAAGAGACCCAGTACTTC,CASSRDRQETQYF
12,NA,TRBJ2-1,NA,TRBV18,TGTGCCAGCTCACCGCAGGGAAATGAGCAGTTCTTC,CASSPQGNEQFF
17,NA,TRBJ2-2,NA,TRBV27,TGTGCCAGCAGTCCCTACCAGACACAGACGAACACCGGGGAGCTGTTTTTT,CASSPYQTQTNTGELFF
13,NA,TRBJ2-2,TRBD1,TRBV6-5,TGTGCCAGCAGGGGACAGAGGGCCGGGGAGCTGTTTTTT,CASRGQRAGELFF
12,few,TRBJ1-1,NA,TRBV29-1,TGCAGCGTTGGGACAGCGAACACTGAAGCTTTCTTT,CSVGTANTEAFF
14,NA,TRBJ1-2,NA,TRBV9,TGTGCCAGCAGCGTAGCTCAGGATCCCTATGGCTACACCTTC,CASSVAQDPYGYTF
15,NA,TRBJ1-3,NA,TRBV7-2,TGTGCCAGCAGACTAGGGGGAAGGGGAGGAAACACCATATATTTT,CASRLGGRGGNTIYF
14,NA,TRBJ2-3,NA,TRBV7-7,TGTGCTAGCAGCTTAGCCGGGGGAACAGATACGCAGTATTTT,CASSLAGGTDTQYF
18,NA,TRBJ2-3,TRBD2,TRBV5-1,TGCGCCAGCAGCATTGGGACTAGCGGGAGGCCTATATCAGATACGCAGTATTTT,CASSIGTSGRPISDTQYF
15,few,TRBJ2-7,NA,TRBV9,TGTGCCAGCAGCGTAGGAACAGTACTCTCCTACGAGCAGTACTTC,CASSVGTVLSYEQYF